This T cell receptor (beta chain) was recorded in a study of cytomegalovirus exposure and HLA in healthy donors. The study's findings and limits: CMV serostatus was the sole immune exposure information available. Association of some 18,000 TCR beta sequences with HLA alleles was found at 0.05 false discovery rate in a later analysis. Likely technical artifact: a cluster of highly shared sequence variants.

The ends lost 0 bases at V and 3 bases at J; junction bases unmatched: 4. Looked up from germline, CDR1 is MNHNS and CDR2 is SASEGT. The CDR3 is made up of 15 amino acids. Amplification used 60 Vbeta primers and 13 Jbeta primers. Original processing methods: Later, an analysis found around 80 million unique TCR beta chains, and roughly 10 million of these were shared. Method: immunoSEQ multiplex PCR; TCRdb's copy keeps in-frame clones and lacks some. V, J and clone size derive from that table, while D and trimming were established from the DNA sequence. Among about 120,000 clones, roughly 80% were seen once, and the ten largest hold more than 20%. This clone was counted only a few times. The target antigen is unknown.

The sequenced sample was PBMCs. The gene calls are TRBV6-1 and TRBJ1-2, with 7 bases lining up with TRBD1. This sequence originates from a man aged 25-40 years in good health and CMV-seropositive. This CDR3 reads CASSEAQGEYYGYTF. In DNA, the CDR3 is TGTGCCAGCAGTGAAGCCCAGGGGGAGTACTATGGCTACACCTTC.